The subject of this entry is one T cell receptor beta chain. This sample was included in a study of identifying expanded T cells in peripheral blood. V shed 8 bases and J shed 2 bases, with 9 bases lying between them. CDR1 and CDR2 (germline): SNHLY, FYNNEI. The CDR3 covers 12 residues. This table comes from immunoSEQ multiplex PCR, and its TCRdb copy is limited to in-frame clones, with some not included. The sample gives over 80,000 clones, approximately 84% of which show up once; around 6% is in the top ten. Sequencing was performed on blood. The J gene is TRBJ1-2, the V gene TRBV2; the D gene is possibly TRBD1 (6 bases). This clonotype originated in a person between 18 and 75 years old in good health. CDR3: CASGQYNYGYTF. The CDR3 region has the DNA TGTGCCAGCGGACAGTACAACTATGGCTACACCTTC.